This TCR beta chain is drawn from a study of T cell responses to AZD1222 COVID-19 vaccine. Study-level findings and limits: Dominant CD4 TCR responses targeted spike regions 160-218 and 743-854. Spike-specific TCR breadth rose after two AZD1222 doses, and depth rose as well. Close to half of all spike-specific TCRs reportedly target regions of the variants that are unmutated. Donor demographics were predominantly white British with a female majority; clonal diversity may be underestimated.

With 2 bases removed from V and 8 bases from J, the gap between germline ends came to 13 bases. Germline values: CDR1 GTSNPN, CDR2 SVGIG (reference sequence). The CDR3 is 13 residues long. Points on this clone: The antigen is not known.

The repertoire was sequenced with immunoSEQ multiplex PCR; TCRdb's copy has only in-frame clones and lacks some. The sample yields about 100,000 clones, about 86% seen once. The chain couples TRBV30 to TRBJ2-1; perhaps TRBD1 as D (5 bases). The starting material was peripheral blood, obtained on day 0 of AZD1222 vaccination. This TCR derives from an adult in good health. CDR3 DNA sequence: TGTGCCTGGAGTCCAGGGTCACTACATGAGCAGTTCTTC. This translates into CAWSPGSLHEQFF.